This TCR beta chain was observed in a study of blood T cells in healthy people across ages. Sample-barcoded 5' priming and a J-beta primer mix drove a second PCR of roughly 6 to 12 cycles. TCRdb independently ran MiXCR on the 5' RACE reads; one entry per CDR3 protein. This table has 650,000 to 1,000,000 distinct CDR3 sequences, around 36% appearing once. The CDR3 loop spans 15 amino acids. CDR1 and CDR2 (germline): SGHAT, FQDESV (reference sequence). Germline trimming cut 5 bases from V and 2 bases from J; bases unmatched to any gene: 5. Isolated per sample were at least 6 million PBMCs. The source is a man aged 18 to 35 in good health. The chain is built from TRBV11-1 and TRBJ2-1; 8 bases are shared with TRBD2. Material for sequencing was blood. The CDR3 sequence is CASSPGGYPYNEQFF. In DNA, the CDR3 is TGTGCCAGCAGCCCGGGGGGGTACCCCTACAATGAGCAGTTCTTC.